These 11 T cell receptor beta chains share one sample of origin, sequenced in a study of PD-L1 blockade in urothelial cancer (dated by TCRdb to 2016 to 2017). This sample's time point label indicates: pretreatment peripheral blood. Receptors were amplified or captured by the immunoSEQ multiplex PCR assay. What TCRdb holds here is the immuneACCESS table cut down to in-frame rearrangements. Part of the clones is not present; checked against another copy, under half of the missing clones reflect an unresolved V gene, and the others are unexplained. The sample has 75,000 to 95,000 clones on record, just under 85% of them singletons. The ten largest account for under 8.5% of the sample. Source: PBMCs, taken around atezolizumab (anti-PD-L1) treatment. The receptors come from a middle-aged man with urothelial cancer.

This sequence joins TRBV28 and TRBJ1-1; D is perhaps TRBD1 (6 bases). Germline values: CDR1 MDHEN, CDR2 SYDVKM. V dropped 7 bases and J dropped 6 bases, with 9 bases sitting between them. The CDR3 contains 11 residues. The DNA of the CDR3 is TGTGCCAGCAACAGGGAATCTGAAGCTTTCTTT. It encodes CASNRESEAFF.

The J gene is TRBJ2-1, the V gene TRBV4-1; TRBD2 matches 12 bases. CDR1 is MGHRA and CDR2 is YSYEKL in the germline V gene. J gave up 5 bases and V 3 bases, and 5 bases lay outside the gene matches. The CDR3 runs to 16 residues. The CDR3 region has the DNA TGCGCCAGCAGCCATCGGACTAGCGGGATAGACAATGAGCAGTTCTTC. Protein product: CASSHRTSGIDNEQFF.

The chain links TRBV5-1 to TRBJ2-3; tentatively, D is TRBD1 (5 bases). CDR1 is SGHRS and CDR2 is YFSETQ in the germline V gene. The CDR3 has 14 residues. Trimming took off 5 bases at V and 2 bases at J, with 12 bases between the two ends. The DNA of the CDR3 is TGCGCCAGCAGGTCGGGCAGGGACACAGATACGCAGTATTTT. As protein: CASRSGRDTDTQYF.

This chain's CDR3 is CASREILAGPYNEQFF. The CDR3 nucleotides read TGTGCCAGTCGAGAGATTCTAGCGGGACCTTACAATGAGCAGTTCTTC. The V call is TRBV19, the J call TRBJ2-1; 9 nucleotides line up with TRBD2. The CDR3 is 16 residues long. V gave up 8 bases and J gave up 4 bases; unmatched junction bases: 12. CDR1 is LNHDA, CDR2 SQIVND, per germline (reference sequence). The full variable domain, completed using reference TRBV19 and TRBJ2-1, is DGGITQSPKYLFRKEGQNVTLSCEQNLNHDAMYWYRQDPGQGLRLIYYSQIVNDFQKGDIAEGYSVSREKKESFPLTVTSAQKNPTAFYLCASREILAGPYNEQFFGPGTRLTVL.

The chain employs TRBV28 and TRBJ1-5, with a possible D match to TRBD1 (5 bases). Per the germline V gene, CDR1 is MDHEN and CDR2 is SYDVKM. V was shortened by 7 bases and J by 2 bases, with 15 bases between the two germline ends. The CDR3 consists of 15 residues. The CDR3 reads CASIKLGGGNQPQHF. CDR3 nucleotides: TGTGCCAGCATTAAATTGGGGGGGGGCAATCAGCCCCAGCATTTT.

The table lists this clone with a few counts. The J gene is TRBJ2-3, the V gene TRBV10-2; D possibly corresponds to TRBD2 (6 bases). The CDR3 extends over 12 amino acids. The germline V and J ends were trimmed by 8 bases and 4 bases, with 10 bases remaining between them. Germline values: CDR1 WSHSY, CDR2 SAAADI. The CDR3 DNA follows: TGCGCCAGCGGGAGGTCAGCAGATACGCAGTATTTT. This codes for CASGRSADTQYF.

In DNA, the CDR3 is TGTGCCAGCAGCTCCGGACAGGGTACAGATACGCAGTATTTT. Encoded protein: CASSSGQGTDTQYF. This rearrangement joins TRBV27 to TRBJ2-3, with 8 positions matching TRBD1. The CDR3 is 14 amino acids. With 6 bases clipped from V and 3 bases from J, the junction kept 5 bases outside the gene matches. The germline V gene encodes CDR1 MNHEY and CDR2 SMNVEV (reference sequence).

The rearrangement uses TRBV7-9 and TRBJ2-7; perhaps TRBD2 as D (6 bases). Germline CDR1 is SEHNR and CDR2 is FQNEAQ (reference sequence). The CDR3 extends over 14 amino acids. Deletions cut 5 bases from V and 1 base from J, with 12 bases between. Here the CDR3 DNA reads TGTGCCAGCAGCCAAAGCGGGCGATCCTACGAGCAGTACTTC. Translated, it gives CASSQSGRSYEQYF. The entire variable domain, with the rest obtained from reference TRBV7-9 and TRBJ2-7, is as follows: DTGVSQNPRHKITKRGQNVTFRCDPISEHNRLYWYRQTLGQGPEFLTYFQNEAQLEKSRLLSDRFSAERPKGSFSTLEIQRTEQGDSAMYLCASSQSGRSYEQYFGPGTRLTVT.

The chain recombines TRBV28 with TRBJ1-2; 10 nucleotides agree with TRBD1. V shed 6 bases, J shed 8 bases, and the junction held 3 bases outside the gene matches. This CDR3 comprises 12 residues. CDR1 and CDR2 (germline): MDHEN, SYDVKM. CDR3 sequence reads: CASRRGQGGYTF. In nucleotides, the CDR3 is TGTGCCAGCAGGAGGGGACAGGGGGGCTACACCTTC.

This rearrangement joins TRBV7-2 to TRBJ2-7; TRBD2 is a possible D gene (6 bases). V shed 2 bases and J shed 7 bases, with 15 bases lying between them. The CDR3 covers 14 residues. Germline CDR1 SGHTA, CDR2 FQGNSA. The CDR3 protein is CASSLPGLLREQYF. The CDR3 nucleotides read TGTGCCAGCAGCTTACCGGGACTCCTGAGGGAGCAGTACTTC. Full variable domain (remainder filled in from reference TRBV7-2 and TRBJ2-7): GAGVSQSPSNKVTEKGKDVELRCDPISGHTALYWYRQSLGQGLEFLIYFQGNSAPDKSGLPSDRFSAERTGGSVSTLTIQRTQQEDSAVYLCASSLPGLLREQYFGPGTRLTVT.

The chain links TRBV29-1 to TRBJ2-3; D possibly corresponds to TRBD2 (5 bases). The length of the CDR3 is 15 residues. V was clipped by 0 bases and J by 10 bases, with 20 bases between them. Germline V gene lookup returns CDR1 SQVTM and CDR2 ANQGSEA. CDR3 region: CSVEDALAAWSPQYF. In nucleotides, the CDR3 is TGCAGCGTTGAAGATGCCCTAGCCGCGTGGTCACCGCAGTATTTT.